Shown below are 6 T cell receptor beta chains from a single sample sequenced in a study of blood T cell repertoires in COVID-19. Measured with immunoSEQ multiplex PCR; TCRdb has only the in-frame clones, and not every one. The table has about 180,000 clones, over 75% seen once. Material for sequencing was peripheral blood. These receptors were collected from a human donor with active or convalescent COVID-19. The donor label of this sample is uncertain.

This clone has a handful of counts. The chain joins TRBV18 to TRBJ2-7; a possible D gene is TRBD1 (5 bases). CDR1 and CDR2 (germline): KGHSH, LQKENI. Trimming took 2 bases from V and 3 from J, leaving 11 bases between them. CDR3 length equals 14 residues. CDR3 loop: CASSPDRQLYEQYF. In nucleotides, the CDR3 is TGTGCCAGCTCACCAGATCGACAGCTCTACGAGCAGTACTTC.

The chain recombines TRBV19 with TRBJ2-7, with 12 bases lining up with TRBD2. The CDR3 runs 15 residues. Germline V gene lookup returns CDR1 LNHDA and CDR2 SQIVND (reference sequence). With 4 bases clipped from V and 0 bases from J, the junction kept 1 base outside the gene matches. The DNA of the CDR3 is TGTGCCAGTAGTAGGACTAGCGGGGACTCCTACGAGCAGTACTTC. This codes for CASSRTSGDSYEQYF.

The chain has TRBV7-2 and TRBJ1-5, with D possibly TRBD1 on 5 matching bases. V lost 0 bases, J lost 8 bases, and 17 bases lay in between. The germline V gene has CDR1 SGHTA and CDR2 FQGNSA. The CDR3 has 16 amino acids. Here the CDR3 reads CASSLAVFGGVEPQHF. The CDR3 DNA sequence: TGTGCCAGCAGCTTAGCAGTGTTCGGGGGAGTAGAGCCCCAGCATTTT.

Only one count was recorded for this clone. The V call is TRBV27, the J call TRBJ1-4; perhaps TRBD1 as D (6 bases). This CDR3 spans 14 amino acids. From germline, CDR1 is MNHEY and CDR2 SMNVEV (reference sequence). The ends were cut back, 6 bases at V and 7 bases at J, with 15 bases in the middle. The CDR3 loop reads CASSLQGLGEKLFF. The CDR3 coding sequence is TGTGCCAGCAGCCTACAGGGACTAGGTGAAAAACTGTTTTTT.

CDR3 region: CAISPDWNQETQYF. CDR3 nucleotides: TGTGCCATCAGCCCCGACTGGAACCAAGAGACCCAGTACTTC. The chain uses TRBV10-3 and TRBJ2-5; D remains unclear. Germline V gives CDR1 ENHRY, CDR2 SYGVKD. Trimming removed 6 bases from V and 0 bases from J, with 11 bases in between. The CDR3 sequence is 14 residues long.

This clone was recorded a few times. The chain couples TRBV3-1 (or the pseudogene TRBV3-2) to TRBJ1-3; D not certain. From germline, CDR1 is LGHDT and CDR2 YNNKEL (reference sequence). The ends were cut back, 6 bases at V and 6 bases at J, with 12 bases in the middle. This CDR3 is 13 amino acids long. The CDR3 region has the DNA TGTGCCAGCAGTCGGTCTTATTCAAACACCATATATTTT. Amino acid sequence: CASSRSYSNTIYF.